This paragraph covers one T cell receptor (beta chain) sequence. Antigen unknown. The PCR made use of 60 Vbeta and 13 Jbeta primers. Data came from immunoSEQ multiplex PCR; TCRdb stores just in-frame clones and leaves some out. The sample lists around 160,000 clones, roughly 80% seen once, with about an eighth in the top ten. The sample comes from a study of cytomegalovirus exposure and HLA in healthy donors. General study points: Immune exposure was documented only through CMV serostatus. The CMV antigen specificity of three CMV-associated chains was confirmed through in vitro analysis. In a later analysis, productive TCRs from donors in an Asian-associated ancestry cluster reportedly carried fewer N-insertions than the cohort mean. A later analysis found most CMV-associated TCR beta chains apparently HLA-restricted.

There are 14 residues in the CDR3. Looked up from germline, CDR1 is KGHSH and CDR2 is LQKENI. The V and J ends lost 3 bases and 8 bases respectively, with 16 bases between them. Sequencing was carried out using PBMCs. The genes are TRBV18 and TRBJ1-2; D possibly corresponds to TRBD1 (6 bases). This clonotype was obtained from a man in his forties or fifties in good health and CMV-seropositive. This CDR3 is CASSPPDRPRGYTF. The CDR3 region has the DNA TGTGCCAGCTCACCGCCCGACAGGCCTAGAGGCTACACCTTC.